Listed below are T cell receptor beta chains from one sample, sequenced in a study of T cell responses to AZD1222 COVID-19 vaccine. Clones were sequenced by immunoSEQ multiplex PCR, and TCRdb holds only the in-frame ones, with some missing. In the table there are about 100,000 clones, about 86% of which are singletons. The material sequenced was peripheral blood, taken on day 0 of AZD1222 vaccination. Receptors were obtained from an adult in good health. The CDR3 runs from the conserved cysteine through the conserved F or W. A D gene is named only where the DNA matches it firmly. For some rows the clone size is stated as once, few or many, or as a class when expanded; others skip it.

J gene,D gene,V gene,clone size,CDR3 protein,CDR3 DNA
TRBJ2-2,NA,TRBV4-1,NA,CASSQGPRGPAGELFF,TGCGCCAGCAGCCAGGGGCCCCGGGGGCCGGCGGGGGAGCTGTTTTTT
TRBJ1-5,NA,TRBV19,NA,CASSRSDQPQHF,TGTGCCAGTAGTAGATCGGATCAGCCCCAGCATTTT
TRBJ1-1,NA,TRBV7-3,NA,CASSPRGGANTEAFF,TGTGCCAGCAGCCCCCGGGGGGGGGCGAACACTGAAGCTTTCTTT
TRBJ2-7,NA,TRBV6-5,NA,CASSSRMAGANEQYF,TGTGCCAGCAGTTCACGGATGGCGGGGGCTAATGAGCAGTACTTC
TRBJ1-3,TRBD1,TRBV7-9,NA,CASSQPRQGQGQRNTIYF,TGTGCCAGCAGCCAACCCCGCCAGGGACAGGGGCAGCGAAACACCATATATTTT
TRBJ2-1,NA,TRBV12-3/TRBV12-4,once,CASSLGPANEQFF,TGTGCCAGCAGTTTAGGGCCCGCAAATGAGCAGTTCTTC
TRBJ2-7,TRBD2,TRBV18,NA,CASSRYGTSGSYEQYF,TGTGCCAGCTCACGATATGGGACTAGCGGCTCCTACGAGCAGTACTTC
TRBJ2-5,TRBD1,TRBV18,once,CASSRTGFQETQYF,TGTGCCAGCTCACGGACAGGATTCCAAGAGACCCAGTACTTC
TRBJ2-7,TRBD1,TRBV28,NA,CASRSAPGQGPYEQYF,TGTGCCAGCAGGTCAGCCCCGGGACAGGGACCCTACGAGCAGTACTTC
TRBJ2-1,NA,TRBV11-3,once,CASSLDQGTEQFF,TGTGCCAGCAGCTTAGATCAGGGGACTGAGCAGTTCTTC
TRBJ2-2,NA,TRBV27,few,CASSSNRGTGHTGELFF,TGTGCCAGCTCCTCCAACCGCGGCACAGGGCACACCGGGGAGCTGTTTTTT
TRBJ1-1,NA,TRBV29-1,NA,CETNIMNTEAFF,TGCGAAACTAATATAATGAACACTGAAGCTTTCTTT
TRBJ1-2,NA,TRBV4-3,NA,CASSQDWVGGYGYTF,TGCGCCAGCAGCCAAGATTGGGTCGGAGGCTATGGCTACACCTTC
TRBJ1-2,TRBD1,TRBV6-5,NA,CASSYSRQGKGGYTF,TGTGCCAGCAGTTACTCTCGACAGGGGAAAGGTGGCTACACCTTC
TRBJ2-2,NA,TRBV5-4,once,CASSLEAPGELFF,TGTGCCAGCAGCTTGGAGGCCCCCGGGGAGCTGTTTTTT
TRBJ1-2,TRBD1,TRBV7-9,NA,CASSRGDRASGYTF,TGTGCCAGCAGCCGGGGTGACAGGGCCTCTGGCTACACCTTC
TRBJ2-5,NA,TRBV4-2,NA,CASSQDHFGEGGETQYF,NA
TRBJ2-7,TRBD1,TRBV6-5,NA,CASSSGTGFDEQYF,TGTGCCAGCAGTTCCGGGACAGGGTTTGACGAGCAGTACTTC
TRBJ2-7,TRBD1,TRBV19,NA,CASSHHTTGTGTYEQYF,TGTGCCAGTAGTCACCACACTACCGGGACAGGGACCTACGAGCAGTACTTC
TRBJ1-2,NA,TRBV20-1,NA,CSAKGPRGYTF,TGCAGTGCTAAAGGGCCTCGTGGCTACACCTTC
TRBJ2-1,TRBD2,TRBV7-2,NA,CASSLASGRVSYNEQFF,TGTGCCAGCAGCTTAGCTAGCGGGAGGGTCTCCTACAATGAGCAGTTCTTC
TRBJ1-2,NA,TRBV6-1,once,CASSVVSIGANYGYTF,TGTGCCAGCAGTGTGGTTTCGATAGGGGCTAACTATGGCTACACCTTC
TRBJ1-1,NA,TRBV27,NA,CASYDRNTEAFF,TGTGCCAGCTACGACAGAAACACTGAAGCTTTCTTT
TRBJ2-1,TRBD2,TRBV11-3,NA,CASSQTSGAGNEQFF,TGTGCCAGCAGCCAGACTAGCGGGGCAGGCAATGAGCAGTTCTTC
TRBJ2-2,TRBD1,TRBV12-3/TRBV12-4,NA,CALGTGSTGELFF,TGTGCCTTAGGGACAGGGAGCACCGGGGAGCTGTTTTTT
TRBJ2-5,NA,TRBV9,NA,CASSGWRGETQYF,TGTGCCAGCAGCGGGTGGCGGGGTGAGACCCAGTACTTC
TRBJ1-2,NA,TRBV20-1,NA,CSASLENYGYTF,TGCAGTGCTAGTCTGGAGAACTATGGCTACACCTTC
TRBJ1-1,NA,TRBV19,NA,CATSNTVNTEAFF,TGTGCCACCAGCAACACAGTGAACACTGAAGCTTTCTTT
TRBJ2-7,TRBD2,TRBV5-6,NA,CASSLWGGRADEQYF,TGTGCCAGCAGCTTGTGGGGGGGTCGCGCTGACGAGCAGTACTTC
TRBJ2-3,NA,TRBV6-5,NA,CASSYRAESTDTQYF,TGTGCCAGCAGTTACAGGGCAGAGAGCACAGATACGCAGTATTTT
TRBJ2-2,NA,TRBV4-1,NA,CASSQEIPVRYTGELFF,TGCGCCAGCAGCCAAGAAATTCCAGTAAGGTACACCGGGGAGCTGTTTTTT
TRBJ1-2,TRBD1,TRBV7-9,NA,CASRPLGQTYGYTF,TGTGCCAGCAGACCTTTGGGACAGACCTATGGCTACACCTTC
TRBJ1-2,NA,TRBV5-5,NA,CASSWEGRDYGYTF,TGTGCCAGCAGCTGGGAGGGAAGGGACTATGGCTACACCTTC
TRBJ1-1,TRBD1,TRBV5-1,NA,CASSLGQGSETEAFF,TGCGCCAGCAGCCTCGGACAGGGGAGTGAAACTGAAGCTTTCTTT
TRBJ2-1,NA,TRBV11-2,NA,CASSLDQGRYNEQFF,TGTGCCAGCAGCTTAGATCAGGGACGCTACAATGAGCAGTTCTTC
TRBJ1-5,NA,TRBV7-2,once,CASSLGGGPQPQHF,TGTGCCAGCAGCTTAGGAGGGGGGCCTCAGCCCCAACATTTT
TRBJ1-5,NA,TRBV6-5,NA,CASSTGGVTGQPQHF,TGTGCCAGCAGTACGGGGGGAGTAACGGGTCAGCCCCAGCATTTT
TRBJ2-5,NA,TRBV6-5,once,CASSYAGGRETQYF,TGTGCCAGCAGTTACGCCGGGGGGCGAGAGACCCAGTACTTC
TRBJ2-7,TRBD2,TRBV6-5,NA,CASRPGLASYEQYF,TGTGCCAGCAGGCCGGGACTAGCGTCCTACGAGCAGTACTTC
TRBJ2-3,TRBD1,TRBV11-2,NA,CASSLLLGQGHTDTQYF,TGTGCCAGCAGCTTATTACTGGGACAGGGACACACAGATACGCAGTATTTT
TRBJ2-3,NA,TRBV5-1,few,CASTPRGAPDTQYF,TGCGCCAGCACACCACGGGGGGCCCCAGATACGCAGTATTTT
TRBJ1-2,NA,TRBV27,NA,CASSFPRGYGYTF,TGTGCCAGCAGTTTCCCCAGGGGCTATGGCTACACCTTC
TRBJ2-3,NA,TRBV19,NA,CASSTQGRIGTQYF,TGTGCCAGTAGTACACAGGGGAGGATAGGTACGCAGTATTTT
TRBJ2-7,TRBD1,TRBV27,few,CASSLSGQGFAYF,TGTGCCAGCAGTTTATCAGGACAGGGCTTTGCGTACTTC
TRBJ2-7,NA,TRBV4-3,NA,CASSQAAPGSSYEQYF,TGCGCCAGCAGCCAAGCGGCCCCCGGGAGCTCCTACGAGCAGTACTTC
TRBJ1-2,NA,TRBV6-5,NA,CASNYRPTNYGYTF,TGTGCCAGCAACTATCGACCCACTAACTATGGCTACACCTTC
TRBJ2-7,TRBD1,TRBV30,once,CAWGGTGYEQYF,TGTGCCTGGGGAGGGACAGGTTACGAGCAGTACTTC